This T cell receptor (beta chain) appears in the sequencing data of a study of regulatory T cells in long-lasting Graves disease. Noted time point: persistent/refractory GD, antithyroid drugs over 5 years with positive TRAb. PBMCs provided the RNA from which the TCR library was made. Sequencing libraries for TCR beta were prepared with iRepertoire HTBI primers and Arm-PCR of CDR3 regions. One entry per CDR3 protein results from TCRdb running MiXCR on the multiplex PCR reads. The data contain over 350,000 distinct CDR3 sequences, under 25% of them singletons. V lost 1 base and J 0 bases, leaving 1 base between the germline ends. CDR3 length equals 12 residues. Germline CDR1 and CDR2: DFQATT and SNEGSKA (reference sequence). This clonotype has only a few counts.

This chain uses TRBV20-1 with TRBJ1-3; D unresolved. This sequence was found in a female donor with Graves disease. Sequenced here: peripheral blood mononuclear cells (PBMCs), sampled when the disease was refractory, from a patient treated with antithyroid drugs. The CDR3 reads CSARVSGNTIYF. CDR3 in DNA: TGCAGTGCTAGAGTCTCTGGAAACACCATATATTTT.